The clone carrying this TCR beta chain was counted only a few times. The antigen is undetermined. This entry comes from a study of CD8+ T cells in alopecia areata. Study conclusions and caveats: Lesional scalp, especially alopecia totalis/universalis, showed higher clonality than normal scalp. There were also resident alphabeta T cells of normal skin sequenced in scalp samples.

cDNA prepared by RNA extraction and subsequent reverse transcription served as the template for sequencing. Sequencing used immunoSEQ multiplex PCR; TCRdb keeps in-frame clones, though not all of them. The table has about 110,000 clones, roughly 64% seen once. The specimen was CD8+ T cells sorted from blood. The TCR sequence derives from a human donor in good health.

The CDR3 region is CSVQGHLNTEAFF. The CDR3 bases are TGCAGCGTTCAAGGACATCTGAACACTGAAGCTTTCTTT. This chain connects TRBV29-1 to TRBJ1-1; D perhaps matches TRBD1 (5 bases). Between the trimmed V and J ends, which lost 5 bases and 0 bases, there was a span of 10 bases. Per germline, CDR1 SQVTM and CDR2 ANQGSEA. This CDR3 region has 13 residues. The complete variable domain, with remaining parts taken from reference TRBV29-1 and TRBJ1-1, reads SAVISQKPSRDICQRGTSLTIQCQVDSQVTMMFWYRQQPGQSLTLIATANQGSEATYESGFVIDKFPISRPNLTFSTLTVSNMSPEDSSIYLCSVQGHLNTEAFFGQGTRLTVV.